This TCR beta chain was observed in a study of T cells in Graves' hyperthyroidism and ophthalmopathy. The CDR3 runs to 17 residues. V lost 3 bases and J lost 2; bases outside the gene matches: 3. Germline V lookup: CDR1 SGHTA, CDR2 FQGNSA. The hyperthyroidism patients had all been newly diagnosed, and their disease duration was under 2 months. Their ages ranged from 18 to 65 years. The study collected blood at first hyperthyroidism diagnosis, before any ophthalmopathy symptoms arose. This clonotype was detected many times. TCR beta CDR3 regions were amplified from RNA transcripts. TCR CDR3 regions were first amplified by RT-PCR with HTBI primers. Each CDR3 protein is one row after TCRdb ran MiXCR on the multiplex PCR reads. The sample holds roughly 250,000 distinct CDR3 sequences, roughly 14% seen once.

This sequence was found in a woman aged 35 to 49 with Graves' hyperthyroidism that later progressed to Graves' ophthalmopathy. The sample taken for sequencing was blood. This chain connects TRBV7-2 to TRBJ2-6; 11 nucleotides line up with TRBD2. CDR3 region: CASSLLAGGPGANVLTF. CDR3 coding DNA: TGTGCCAGCAGCTTGTTAGCGGGAGGGCCTGGGGCCAACGTCCTGACTTTC.